These 13 T cell receptor beta chains originate from one sample sequenced in a study of shared clonotypes between healthy human individuals (TCRdb year 2020). Library prep was done by the immunoSEQ multiplex PCR assay. TCRdb provides this immuneACCESS table in a form limited to in-frame rearrangements. Some clones are lacking; in checked studies, under half of them reflect an unresolved V gene, and why the rest are absent is not known. Recorded for this sample are roughly 380,000 clones; approximately 97% of them occurred a single time. The top ten hold around 0.29% of the sample. Sequencing used memory CD8+ T cells sorted from blood. The meaning of the sample's cell subset or site label: CD45RO+ cells pooled with CCR7-negative TemRA cells. All receptors derive from a young man in good health.

This chain joins TRBV2 and TRBJ1-5; the match to TRBD1 covers 10 bases. Germline V CDR1 and CDR2: SNHLY, FYNNEI. The CDR3 runs 13 residues. Trimming cost V 7 bases and J 6 bases; bases outside gene matches: 3. The CDR3 DNA reads as TGTGCCAGCAAGACAGGGGGCATTCAGCCCCAGCATTTT. As protein: CASKTGGIQPQHF. Variable domain in full (rest from reference TRBV2 and TRBJ1-5): EPEVTQTPSHQVTQMGQEVILRCVPISNHLYFYWYRQILGQKVEFLVSFYNNEISEKSEIFDDQFSVERPDGSNFTLKIRSTKLEDSAMYFCASKTGGIQPQHFGDGTRLSIL.

The rearrangement uses TRBV2 and TRBJ1-4; TRBD1 matches at 9 bases. The V and J ends lost 5 bases and 8 bases, in that order; junction bases with no gene match: 9. The germline gives CDR1 SNHLY, CDR2 FYNNEI. There are 15 residues in the CDR3. The DNA of the CDR3 is TGTGCCAGCAGTAAACGGACAGGGGCGGGGGAAAAACTGTTTTTT. Amino acids: CASSKRTGAGEKLFF.

This clone was picked up one time. This sample includes further DNA sequences coding for the same CDR3. CDR3 protein: CASSYGTGGNQPQHF. CDR3 nucleotides: TGTGCCAGCAGTTACGGGACAGGGGGCAATCAGCCCCAGCATTTT. The J gene is TRBJ1-5, the V gene TRBV6-5; TRBD1 matches 10 bases. From germline, CDR1 is MNHEY and CDR2 SVGAGI. This CDR3 has 15 residues. With V trimmed by 2 bases and J by 2 bases, 0 bases remained unmatched.

The chain employs TRBV4-1 and TRBJ1-2, with D perhaps TRBD1 (5 bases). Germline values: CDR1 MGHRA, CDR2 YSYEKL. The ends were cut back, 0 bases at V and 3 bases at J, with 23 bases in the middle. CDR3 size: 19 residues. CDR3 DNA sequence: TGCGCCAGCAGCCAAGATGATCATGGTGGCAGGGTAAGGGACTATGGCTACACCTTC. This encodes CASSQDDHGGRVRDYGYTF.

Written as DNA, the CDR3 is TGTGCCAGCAGCTCTGTAGCCGGACAGGGGTCCTACGAGCAGTACTTC. It translates to CASSSVAGQGSYEQYF. The rearrangement links TRBV11-2 to TRBJ2-7, with TRBD1 identical over 9 bases. Germline loops: CDR1 SGHAT, CDR2 FQNNGV. The CDR3 consists of 16 residues. The V segment lost 4 bases and the J segment 1 base; nucleotides outside the gene matches: 8.

J is TRBJ2-7 and V is TRBV28; no firm D call. The CDR3 is 13 residues long. Trimming pared 3 bases from V and 0 bases from J, leaving 6 bases between. Per germline, CDR1 MDHEN and CDR2 SYDVKM. In nucleotides, the CDR3 is TGTGCCAGCAGTTTCTCCTACTCCTACGAGCAGTACTTC. Amino acids: CASSFSYSYEQYF.

This clone occurred once. CDR3 sequence reads: CASSPLQGAGYGYTF. CDR3 nucleotides: TGTGCCAGCTCACCCCTACAGGGGGCGGGCTATGGCTACACCTTC. The gene calls are TRBV18 and TRBJ1-2, with 9 bases matching TRBD1. The CDR3 is 15 residues long. Unmatched junction bases numbered 6, after V lost 3 bases and J lost 4 bases. Germline V gives CDR1 KGHSH, CDR2 LQKENI.

The chain couples TRBV30 to TRBJ2-1, with TRBD2 identical over 7 bases. The CDR3 has 13 residues. The germline V gene encodes CDR1 GTSNPN and CDR2 SVGIG (reference sequence). Trimming cost V 1 base and J 7 bases; bases outside gene matches: 4. The CDR3 here is CAWSGVAGNEQFF. In nucleotides, the CDR3 is TGTGCCTGGAGTGGGGTAGCGGGTAATGAGCAGTTCTTC.

The J gene is TRBJ2-1, the V gene TRBV5-4; D gene ambiguous. CDR3 length: 15 residues. The V end lost 1 base, the J end lost 3 bases, and 11 bases lay between the germline ends. Germline V CDR1 and CDR2: SGHNT, YYREEE (reference sequence). The CDR3 DNA sequence: TGTGCCAGCAGCTTGAAGGGAATGATCTACAATGAGCAGTTCTTC. This sequence encodes CASSLKGMIYNEQFF.

The V gene is TRBV19, the J gene TRBJ2-7; 7 bases line up with TRBD1. V lost 11 bases to trimming and J lost 4 bases; unmatched junction nucleotides: 20. This CDR3 contains 16 residues. In germline, CDR1 is LNHDA, CDR2 SQIVND (reference sequence). The CDR3 loop reads CAGWPRIRGLVYEQYF. DNA of the CDR3: TGTGCCGGGTGGCCCAGAATCAGGGGGTTAGTATACGAGCAGTACTTC.

V and J are TRBV6-6 and TRBJ2-7, with 7 bases matching TRBD1. This CDR3 has 15 residues. Germline CDR1 and CDR2: MNHNY and SVGAGI (reference sequence). V shed 4 bases, J shed 2 bases, and the junction held 8 bases outside the gene matches. CDR3 residues: CASSSILGTAYEQYF. DNA of the CDR3: TGTGCCAGCAGTTCCATATTAGGGACAGCCTACGAGCAGTACTTC.

This sequence joins TRBV18 and TRBJ2-3; D is undetermined. V was pared by 1 base and J by 0 bases, with 11 bases between. Germline V gene lookup returns CDR1 KGHSH and CDR2 LQKENI. The CDR3 has 16 residues. Here the CDR3 reads CASSPRNSMSTDTQYF. CDR3 bases: TGTGCCAGCTCACCACGGAATAGCATGAGCACAGATACGCAGTATTTT.

This chain links TRBV28 with TRBJ2-3; no clear D gene. The V and J ends lost 5 bases and 7 bases respectively, with 13 bases between them. The CDR3 length is 13 residues. Looked up from germline, CDR1 is MDHEN and CDR2 is SYDVKM. CDR3 protein: CASSPYTENTQYF. The CDR3 DNA follows: TGTGCCAGCAGTCCCTATACGGAAAATACGCAGTATTTT.